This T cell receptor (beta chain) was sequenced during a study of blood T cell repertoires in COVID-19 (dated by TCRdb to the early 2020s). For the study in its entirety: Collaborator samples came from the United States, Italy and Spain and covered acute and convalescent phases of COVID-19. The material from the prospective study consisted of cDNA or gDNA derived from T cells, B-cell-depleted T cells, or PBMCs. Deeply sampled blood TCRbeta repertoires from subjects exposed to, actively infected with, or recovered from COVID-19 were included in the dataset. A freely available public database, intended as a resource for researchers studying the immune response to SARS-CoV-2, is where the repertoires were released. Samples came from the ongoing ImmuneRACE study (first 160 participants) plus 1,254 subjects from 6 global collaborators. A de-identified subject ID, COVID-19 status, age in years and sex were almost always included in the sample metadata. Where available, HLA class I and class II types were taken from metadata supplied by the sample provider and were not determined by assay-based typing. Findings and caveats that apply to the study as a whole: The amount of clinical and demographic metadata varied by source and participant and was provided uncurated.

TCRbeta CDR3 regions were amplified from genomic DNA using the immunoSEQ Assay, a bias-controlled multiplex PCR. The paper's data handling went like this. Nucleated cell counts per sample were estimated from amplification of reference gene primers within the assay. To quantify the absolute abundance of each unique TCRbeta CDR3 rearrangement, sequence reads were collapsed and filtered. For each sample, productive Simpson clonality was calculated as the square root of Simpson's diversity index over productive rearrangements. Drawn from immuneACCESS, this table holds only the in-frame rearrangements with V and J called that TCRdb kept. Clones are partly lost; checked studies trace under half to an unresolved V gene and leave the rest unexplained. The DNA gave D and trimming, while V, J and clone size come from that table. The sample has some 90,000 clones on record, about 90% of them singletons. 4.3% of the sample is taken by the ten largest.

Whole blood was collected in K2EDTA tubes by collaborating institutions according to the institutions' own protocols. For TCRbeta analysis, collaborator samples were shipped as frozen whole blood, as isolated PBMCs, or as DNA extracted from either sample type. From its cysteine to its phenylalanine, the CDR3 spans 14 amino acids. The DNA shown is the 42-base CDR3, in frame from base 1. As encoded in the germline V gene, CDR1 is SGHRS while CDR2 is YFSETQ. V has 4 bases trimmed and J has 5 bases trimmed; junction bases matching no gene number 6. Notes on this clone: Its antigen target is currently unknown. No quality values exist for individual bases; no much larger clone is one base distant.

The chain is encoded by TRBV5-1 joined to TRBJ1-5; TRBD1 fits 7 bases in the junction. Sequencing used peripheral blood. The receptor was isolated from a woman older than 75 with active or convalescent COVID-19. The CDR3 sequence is CASSAGQPDQPQHF. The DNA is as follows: TGCGCCAGCAGCGCGGGACAGCCTGATCAGCCCCAGCATTTT.